This record concerns one TCR beta chain sequence. Its specificity is unknown. The single heparinised draw taken from each donor contained around 100 mL of blood on average. Sequencing targeted expressed TCRB transcripts, as all isolated RNA had been reverse transcribed. Profiled with immunoSEQ multiplex PCR; TCRdb holds only in-frame clones, not every one. The profile shows under 450,000 clones, approximately 15% of them singletons. From germline, CDR1 is SGHNT and CDR2 YENEEA. The CDR3 sequence is 15 residues long. Trimming took 5 bases from V and 7 from J; bases not matched to a gene: 12. This sample was taken from a study of beta chain features in type 1 diabetes. General observations from the study: Type 1 diabetes patients had fewer VDJ junction insertions and more deletions. Reads derived from cDNA could over-represent cells showing high TCR expression. TCRB repertoires of naive, central memory and Treg cells appeared more similar among patients than among healthy donors.

The sequenced sample consisted of naive CD4+ T cells from blood. This sequence originates from a man aged 30-40 years in good health. The V gene is TRBV11-3, the J gene TRBJ2-5; 8 bases agree with TRBD2. The CDR3 spells CASSPDGGRYGTQYF. CDR3 DNA sequence: TGTGCCAGCAGCCCCGACGGCGGGAGGTATGGGACCCAGTACTTC.